This T cell receptor (beta chain) came from a study of CD8+CD57+ T cells in acquired aplastic anemia. Study in general: Mean yield of DNA from sorted CD4+ and CD8+ cells was about 3.2 ug.

In regard to this clonotype: Its target is unknown.

Patients sequenced had flow cytometry evidence of CD8+CD57+ cell expansion. Whole-study findings and limits: Researchers report that twenty-nine CD8+ CDR3 sequences appeared in both patients and controls. Patients versus controls showed no significant CD8+ Simpson's diversity difference.

It was genomic DNA that served as the template for profiling TCR beta VDJ and CDR3. TCRdb re-derived calls from the reads in MiXCR, one entry per CDR3 protein. The repertoire holds approximately 300,000 distinct CDR3 sequences, with roughly 61% as singletons. The sample was sorted CD4+, CD8+, or CD8+CD57+ T cells (not recorded which) from PBMCs. The receptor's source is a human donor with aplastic anemia.

The CDR3 protein is CASSPGTSGYEQFF. The CDR3 bases are TGTGCCAGCAGCCCCGGGACTAGCGGATATGAGCAGTTCTTC. The V gene is TRBV7-8, the J gene TRBJ2-1; 11 bases are a match to TRBD2. After removal of 5 bases from V and 8 bases from J, the junction contained 5 bases not matched to a gene. Germline-derived CDR1 and CDR2 are SGHVS and FQNEAQ. The CDR3 consists of 14 residues.